This T cell receptor (beta chain) was sequenced for a study of T cell repertoires in cytomegalovirus infection. V lost 4 bases and J lost 4, with 18 bases in between. CDR1 KGHDR and CDR2 SFDVKD come from the germline V gene. The CDR3 covers 17 residues. MiXCR, run by TCRdb on the reads, gives a single entry per CDR3 protein. This table holds 680,000 or so distinct CDR3 sequences, less than 40% found once. General study results and limits: Cumulative frequency of public TCR beta families picked out carriers of CMV plus the relevant HLA. Clonotypes of TCR beta that were HLA-C-restricted and CMV-specific dominated the ex vivo response.

On this clonotype itself: What it recognizes is unknown.

The clonotype was recovered from a human donor in good health (CMV status not recorded). Some clones in this sample may be carry-over from other donors' samples. The gene calls are TRBV24-1 and TRBJ2-2; possible D gene TRBD1, 5 bases. Material for sequencing was PBMCs. The CDR3 coding sequence is TGTGCCACCAGTGACTACTCTGAAGGCCAGGGCACCGGGGAGCTGTTTTTT. Encoded protein: CATSDYSEGQGTGELFF.